This T cell receptor beta chain was observed in a study of CD8 T cells in ankylosing spondylitis. Study-wide results and limits: Disease-linked clones reportedly showed significant enrichment in matched ankylosing spondylitis synovial fluid. Existing reports had already noted some motif variants in reactive arthritis synovial fluid and blood.

This clonotype was counted at least ten times. Its antigen is not known. It was by quantitative 5'-RACE with molecular barcodes that TCR beta libraries were made. MiXCR, run by TCRdb on the 5' RACE reads, gives a single entry per CDR3 protein. The data show 250,000 or so distinct CDR3 sequences, 9.5% to 12% seen once. The CDR3 runs 17 residues. With 3 bases clipped from V and 0 bases from J, the junction kept 8 bases outside the gene matches. CDR1 is SGDLS and CDR2 is YYNGEE in the germline V gene. The rearrangement links TRBV9 to TRBJ2-2; 7 bases are shared with TRBD1. Sequencing was done on a sample of blood, either unsorted or a sorted T cell fraction (not recorded which). The TCR comes from a male donor with ankylosing spondylitis or in good health (not recorded which). CDR3 in amino acids: CASSAPRDRPNTGELFF. The CDR3 bases are TGTGCCAGCAGCGCCCCCCGGGACAGACCGAACACCGGGGAGCTGTTTTTT. The full variable domain, its missing parts supplied by reference TRBV9 and TRBJ2-2, is DSGVTQTPKHLITATGQRVTLRCSPRSGDLSVYWYQQSLDQGLQFLIQYYNGEERAKGNILERFSAQQFPDLHSELNLSSLELGDSALYFCASSAPRDRPNTGELFFGEGSRLTVL.